The 8 T cell receptor beta chains listed next were all sequenced from one sample in a study of beta chain features in type 1 diabetes. Reverse transcribing all isolated RNA meant expressed TCRB transcripts were sequenced. Clones were sequenced by immunoSEQ multiplex PCR, and TCRdb holds only the in-frame ones, with some missing. Counted here are nearly 250,000 clones, roughly 15% occurring once; the ten biggest clones make up around 0.03%. The specimen was naive CD4+ T cells from blood. The receptor source for this set is a woman between 35 and 50 years old in good health.

This chain uses TRBV5-1 with TRBJ2-1; D remains unclear. Germline V lookup: CDR1 SGHRS, CDR2 YFSETQ. This CDR3 contains 13 residues. V was shortened by 6 bases and J by 4 bases, with 11 bases between the two germline ends. The CDR3 is CASMGPLYNEQFF. The CDR3 nucleotides are TGCGCCAGCATGGGCCCCTTGTACAATGAGCAGTTCTTC.

The chain joins TRBV7-2 to TRBJ1-1, with D hard to call. V was trimmed by 5 bases and J by 7 bases, leaving 8 bases between them. CDR1 is SGHTA and CDR2 is FQGNSA in the germline V gene. The CDR3 is 11 amino acids. Here the CDR3 reads CASSLVLEAFF. For the CDR3, the DNA is TGTGCCAGCAGCCTAGTCCTTGAAGCTTTCTTT. The full variable domain, with the rest looked up from reference TRBV7-2 and TRBJ1-1, is GAGVSQSPSNKVTEKGKDVELRCDPISGHTALYWYRQSLGQGLEFLIYFQGNSAPDKSGLPSDRFSAERTGGSVSTLTIQRTQQEDSAVYLCASSLVLEAFFGQGTRLTVV.

The sample holds a few counts of this clone. This chain joins TRBV10-3 and TRBJ1-1; 7 bases are a match to TRBD1. The junction had 6 bases not matched to a gene; V was cut back by 7 bases and J by 1 base. The CDR3 spans 14 residues. Germline V gives CDR1 ENHRY, CDR2 SYGVKD. CDR3 amino acids: CAITGGTANTEAFF. The DNA of the CDR3 is TGTGCCATCACCGGAGGGACAGCGAACACTGAAGCTTTCTTT.

This clone was found a few times. The V gene is TRBV18, the J gene TRBJ1-1, with 9 bases identical to TRBD1. The CDR3 spans 13 residues. V trimming: 3 bases; J trimming: 11 bases; junction bases outside the gene matches: 7. Germline V gives CDR1 KGHSH, CDR2 LQKENI. CDR3 residues: CASSPGGDRDAFF. The CDR3 DNA reads as TGTGCCAGCTCACCCGGGGGGGACAGGGACGCTTTCTTT.

The chain combines TRBV10-3 with TRBJ2-7; D is perhaps TRBD2 (6 bases). V dropped 6 bases and J dropped 4 bases, with 19 bases sitting between them. The CDR3 has 15 amino acids. CDR1 is ENHRY, CDR2 SYGVKD, per germline. The CDR3: CAIRASQGGLYEQYF. The CDR3 region has the DNA TGTGCCATCAGAGCCTCCCAAGGAGGGTTGTACGAGCAGTACTTC.

This clone was seen a few times. The CDR3 spells CSVDKEGQTYGYTF. The CDR3 DNA sequence: TGCAGCGTTGATAAGGAGGGACAGACCTATGGCTACACCTTC. The chain couples TRBV29-1 to TRBJ1-2, with 7 positions matching TRBD1. CDR1 is SQVTM, CDR2 ANQGSEA, per germline. The CDR3 runs to 14 residues. V lost 3 bases, J lost 4 bases, and 8 bases stayed unmatched.

The rearrangement joins TRBV2 to TRBJ1-3, with D possibly matching TRBD1 (5 bases). The germline CDR1 and CDR2 sequences are SNHLY and FYNNEI. V lost 5 bases to trimming and J lost 8 bases, with 13 bases between them. This CDR3 is 13 amino acids long. Written as DNA, the CDR3 is TGTGCCAGCAGTTGGGACTTGGCGGACACCATATATTTT. This codes for CASSWDLADTIYF.

V gene TRBV27 combines with J gene TRBJ2-1, with TRBD2 matching 10 bases. Germline CDR1 reads MNHEY; CDR2 reads SMNVEV (reference sequence). With V trimmed by 3 bases and J by 4 bases, 9 bases remained unmatched. The CDR3 length is 17 residues. CDR3 DNA: TGTGCCAGCAGTTTTCTCCCAACTAGCGGGGCTTACAATGAGCAGTTCTTC. It is translated as CASSFLPTSGAYNEQFF.